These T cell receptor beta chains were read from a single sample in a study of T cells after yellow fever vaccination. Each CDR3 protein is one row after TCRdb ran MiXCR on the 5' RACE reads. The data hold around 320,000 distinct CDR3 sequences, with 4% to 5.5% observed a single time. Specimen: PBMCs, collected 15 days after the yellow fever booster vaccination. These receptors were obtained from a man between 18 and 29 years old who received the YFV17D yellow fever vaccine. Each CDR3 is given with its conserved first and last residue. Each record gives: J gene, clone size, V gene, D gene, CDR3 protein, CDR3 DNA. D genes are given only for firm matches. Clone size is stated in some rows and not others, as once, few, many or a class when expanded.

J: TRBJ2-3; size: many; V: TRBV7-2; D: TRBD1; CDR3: CASSSSGGIGDTQYF; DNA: TGTGCCAGCAGCTCATCAGGGGGAATCGGAGATACGCAGTATTTT
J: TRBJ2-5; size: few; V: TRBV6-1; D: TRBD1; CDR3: CASSRPGTGRETQYF; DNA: TGTGCCAGCAGCCGGCCCGGGACAGGGAGGGAGACCCAGTACTTC
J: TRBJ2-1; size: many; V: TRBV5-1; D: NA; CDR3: CASRTQGLAYNEQFF; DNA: TGCGCCAGCAGAACACAGGGCTTGGCCTACAATGAGCAGTTCTTC
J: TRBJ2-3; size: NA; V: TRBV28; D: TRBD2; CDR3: CASSPPAGSGGFPDTQYF; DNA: TGTGCCAGCAGTCCCCCGGCGGGAAGCGGGGGGTTTCCAGATACGCAGTATTTT
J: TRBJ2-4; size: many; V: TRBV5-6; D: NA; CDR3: CASSYLRDFSNIQYF; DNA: TGTGCCAGCAGCTATCTCCGGGATTTTAGCAACATTCAGTACTTC
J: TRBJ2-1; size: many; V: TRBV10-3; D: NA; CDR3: CAIGNEQFF; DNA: TGTGCCATCGGCAATGAGCAGTTCTTC
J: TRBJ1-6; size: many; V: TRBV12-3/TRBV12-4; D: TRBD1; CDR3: CASSSDRESSPLHF; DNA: TGTGCCAGCAGTTCGGACAGGGAGAGTTCACCCCTCCACTTT
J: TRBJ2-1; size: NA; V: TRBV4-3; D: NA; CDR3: CASSQAGDYYNEQFF; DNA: TGCGCCAGCAGCCAGGCAGGAGACTACTACAATGAGCAGTTCTTC
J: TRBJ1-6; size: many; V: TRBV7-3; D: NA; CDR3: CARELAPLHF; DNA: TGTGCCAGAGAGCTGGCACCCCTCCACTTT
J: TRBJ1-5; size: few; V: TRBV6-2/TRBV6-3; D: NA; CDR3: CASSYPGLDQPQHF; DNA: TGTGCCAGCAGTTACCCAGGGCTGGATCAGCCCCAGCATTTT
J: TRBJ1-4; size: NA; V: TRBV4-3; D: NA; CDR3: CASSREGPWDTNEKLFF; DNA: TGCGCCAGCAGCCGCGAGGGACCTTGGGACACTAATGAAAAACTGTTTTTT
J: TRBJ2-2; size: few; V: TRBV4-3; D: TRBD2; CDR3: CASSQDSASGGWQGELFF; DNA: TGCGCCAGCAGCCAAGATTCGGCTAGCGGGGGGTGGCAGGGGGAGCTGTTTTTT
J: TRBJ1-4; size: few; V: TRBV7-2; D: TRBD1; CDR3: CASSLGTGGVEKLFF; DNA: TGTGCCAGCAGCTTAGGGACAGGGGGCGTTGAAAAACTGTTTTTT
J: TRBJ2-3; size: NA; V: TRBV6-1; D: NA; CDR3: CASKQGSGTDTQYF; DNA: TGTGCCAGCAAGCAGGGGTCGGGCACAGATACGCAGTATTTT
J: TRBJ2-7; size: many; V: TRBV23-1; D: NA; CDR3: CASSQSGYEQYF; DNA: TGCGCCAGCAGTCAATCAGGGTACGAGCAGTACTTC
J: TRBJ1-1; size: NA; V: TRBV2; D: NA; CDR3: CASSVHPGRGADTEAFF; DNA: TGTGCCAGCAGTGTCCACCCGGGGAGGGGCGCGGACACTGAAGCTTTCTTT